What follows are 13 T cell receptor beta chains derived from one specimen sequenced in a study of cytomegalovirus exposure and HLA in healthy donors. Vbeta (60) and Jbeta (13) primers were used in the PCR. The method was immunoSEQ multiplex PCR; TCRdb's version includes in-frame clones alone and lacks a portion of them. Of about 220,000 clones listed, approximately 80% were seen once; the top ten hold approximately 0.71%. Source material: PBMCs. All receptors come from a boy between 2 and 10 years old in good health and CMV-seronegative.

The rearrangement links TRBV6-1 to TRBJ1-2; 7 bases map to TRBD1. The CDR3 is 14 residues long. CDR1 MNHNS and CDR2 SASEGT come from the germline V gene. Unmatched junction bases numbered 7, after V lost 4 bases and J lost 5 bases. In nucleotides, the CDR3 is TGTGCCAGCAGTGGGGGACAGCCCGGGTATGGCTACACCTTC. Translation gives CASSGGQPGYGYTF.

The chain is built from TRBV7-6 and TRBJ2-7, with 13 positions matching TRBD2. The CDR3 is 19 amino acids. V lost 1 base to trimming and J lost 0 bases; unmatched junction nucleotides: 9. Germline CDR1 reads SGHVS; CDR2 reads FNYEAQ. CDR3 loop: CASSLETSGRPSSSYEQYF. The CDR3 DNA reads TGTGCCAGCAGCTTAGAGACTAGCGGGAGGCCCTCAAGCTCCTACGAGCAGTACTTC.

Here the CDR3 DNA reads TGTGCCAGCAACCGGGACAGCGGCGGACAGCAGTACTTC. Translating it yields CASNRDSGGQQYF. The J gene is TRBJ2-7, the V gene TRBV6-5; 7 nucleotides line up with TRBD1. Per germline, CDR1 MNHEY and CDR2 SVGAGI. The CDR3 consists of 13 residues. The V segment lost 7 bases and the J segment 8 bases; nucleotides outside the gene matches: 11.

Written as DNA, the CDR3 is TGTGCCATCAGTGAGTTCTCCGGGACAGGTACCTACAATGAGCAGTTCTTC. It specifies CAISEFSGTGTYNEQFF. This sequence joins TRBV10-3 and TRBJ2-1, with TRBD1 matching 8 bases. J lost 2 bases, V lost 1 base, and 7 bases had no gene match. This CDR3 region has 17 residues. The germline gives CDR1 ENHRY, CDR2 SYGVKD.

The chain carries TRBV19 and TRBJ1-2; D ambiguous. V gave up 6 bases and J gave up 3 bases, with 11 bases separating them. Germline CDR1 reads LNHDA; CDR2 reads SQIVND (reference sequence). CDR3 size: 13 residues. Here the CDR3 DNA reads TGTGCCAGTAGCTTGGGGAGGGACTATGGCTACACCTTC. Translated, it gives CASSLGRDYGYTF.

The gene calls are TRBV10-2 and TRBJ2-5; unclear D gene. The J call is in doubt because the DNA end fits TRBJ2-7 better. CDR3 length: 11 residues. The germline V gene encodes CDR1 WSHSY and CDR2 SAAADI. CDR3 sequence (DNA): TGCGCCAGCAGTGAGGGAGACGAGCAGTACTTC. Residues: CASSEGDEQYF.

V usage is TRBV11-2 and J usage is TRBJ2-5; D is perhaps TRBD1 (6 bases). The DNA matches TRBJ2-7 better at its end, which makes the J call doubtful. Germline V CDR1 and CDR2: SGHAT, FQNNGV. The CDR3 runs to 14 residues. The CDR3 DNA follows: TGTGCCAGCAGCTTAGGACAGGTATCCTACGAGCAGTACTTC. Residues: CASSLGQVSYEQYF.

This chain links TRBV5-1 with TRBJ2-3, with no clear D. V was clipped by 4 bases and J by 5 bases, with 17 bases between them. Germline CDR1 SGHRS, CDR2 YFSETQ. The CDR3 is 15 residues long. DNA for the CDR3: TGCGCCAGCAGCCCCCCCCTAAGCGCCCAAGATACGCAGTATTTT. Protein product: CASSPPLSAQDTQYF.

The chain joins TRBV9 to TRBJ2-2, with a tentative D call TRBD1 (5 bases). Trimming left V 0 bases short and J 7 bases short, with 13 bases between. This CDR3 is built from 15 residues. Germline CDR1 and CDR2: SGDLS and YYNGEE. The CDR3 loop is CASSVDRGFYGELFF. In DNA form, the CDR3 reads TGTGCCAGCAGCGTAGATAGGGGATTTTACGGGGAGCTGTTTTTT. The full variable domain, completed using reference TRBV9 and TRBJ2-2, is DSGVTQTPKHLITATGQRVTLRCSPRSGDLSVYWYQQSLDQGLQFLIQYYNGEERAKGNILERFSAQQFPDLHSELNLSSLELGDSALYFCASSVDRGFYGELFFGEGSRLTVL.

J is TRBJ1-1 and V is TRBV19; no clear D gene. CDR3 length: 16 amino acids. In germline, CDR1 is LNHDA, CDR2 SQIVND (reference sequence). Trimming left V 8 bases short and J 6 bases short, with 25 bases between. CDR3 sequence reads: CASAYPARNQGSEAFF. The CDR3 coding sequence is TGTGCCAGTGCCTACCCGGCGAGGAATCAAGGCTCTGAAGCTTTCTTT.

This clone turned up a few times. This chain uses TRBV30 with TRBJ1-1, with D unclear. The CDR3 is 9 amino acids. Germline CDR1 and CDR2: GTSNPN and SVGIG (reference sequence). The DNA for the CDR3 is TGTGTGCTAGGGAGTGAAGCTTTCTTT. Translation gives CVLGSEAFF.

Points on this clone: At one end, the junction sequence differs from germline, possibly due to a read error. The chain combines TRBV4-1 with TRBJ1-1; 9 bases are shared with TRBD1. This CDR3 has 15 residues. Germline-derived CDR1 and CDR2 are MGHRA and YSYEKL. CDR3 protein: CASSQRTGAWGESIF. The CDR3 DNA reads TGCGCCAGCAGCCAACGGACAGGGGCTTGGGGCGAGTCGATCTTT.

The chain carries TRBV5-4 and TRBJ1-2, with TRBD1 as a possible D gene (6 bases). V was cut by 2 bases and J by 0 bases, with 8 bases left in between. Per germline, CDR1 SGHNT and CDR2 YYREEE (reference sequence). The length of the CDR3 is 14 residues. The DNA for the CDR3 is TGTGCCAGCAGCTTACAGGGCACTAACTATGGCTACACCTTC. Residues: CASSLQGTNYGYTF.